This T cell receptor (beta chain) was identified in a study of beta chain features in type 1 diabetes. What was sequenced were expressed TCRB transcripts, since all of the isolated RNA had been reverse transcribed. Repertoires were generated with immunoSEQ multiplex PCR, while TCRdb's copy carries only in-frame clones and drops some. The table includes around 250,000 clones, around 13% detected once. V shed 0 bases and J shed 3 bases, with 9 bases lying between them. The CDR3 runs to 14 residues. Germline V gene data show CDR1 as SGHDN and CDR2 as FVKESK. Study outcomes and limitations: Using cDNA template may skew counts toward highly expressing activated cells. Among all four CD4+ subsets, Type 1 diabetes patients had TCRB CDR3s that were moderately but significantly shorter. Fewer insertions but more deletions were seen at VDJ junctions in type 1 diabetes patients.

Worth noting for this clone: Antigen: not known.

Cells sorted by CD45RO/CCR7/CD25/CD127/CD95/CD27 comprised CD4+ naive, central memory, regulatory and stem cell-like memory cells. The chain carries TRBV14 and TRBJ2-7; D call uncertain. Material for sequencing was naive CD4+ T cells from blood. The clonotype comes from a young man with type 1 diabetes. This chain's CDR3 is CASSQDRPLYEQYF. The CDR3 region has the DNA TGTGCCAGCAGCCAAGACAGGCCCCTCTACGAGCAGTACTTC. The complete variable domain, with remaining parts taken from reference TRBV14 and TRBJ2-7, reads EAGVTQFPSHSVIEKGQTVTLRCDPISGHDNLYWYRRVMGKEIKFLLHFVKESKQDESGMPNNRFLAERTGGTYSTLKVQPAELEDSGVYFCASSQDRPLYEQYFGPGTRLTVT.